This T cell receptor beta chain was identified during a study of CD8 T cells in Susac syndrome. TCR beta sequencing covered blood CD8+ and CD4+ T cells. The CDR3 covers 14 residues. Germline values: CDR1 LGHDT, CDR2 YNNKEL (reference sequence). V lost 1 base and J lost 6, with 12 bases in between. An input of roughly 0.5 to 1 ug of RNA was subjected to reverse transcription using random hexamers. Amplification of TCR beta CDR3 by immunoSEQ multiplex PCR spanned 54 Vbeta and 13 Jbeta. TCRdb passed the immunoSEQ multiplex PCR reads through MiXCR, listing each CDR3 protein once. The sample shows 120,000 or so distinct CDR3 sequences, nearly 95% of them seen only once.

The TCR originated in a human donor in good health. Sequencing was done on a sample of CD4+ T cells from PBMCs. The gene calls are TRBV3-1 and TRBJ1-1; D is ambiguous. CDR3 bases: TGTGCCAGCAGCCAAGGAGGACCTCGGGCTGAAGCTTTCTTT. Its translation: CASSQGGPRAEAFF.